This entry features one TCR beta chain sequence. Its antigen is undetermined. This entry belongs to a study of T-cell memory formation after mild COVID-19. Researchers used 5'RACE with constant-segment primers to make TCR alpha and TCR beta cDNA libraries that carry sample barcodes and UMIs. One entry per CDR3 protein, called by TCRdb with MiXCR from the 5' RACE reads. The table lists 250,000 to 400,000 distinct CDR3 sequences, 13% to 15% of them singletons. Whole-study findings and limits: Clones contracting across day 15 to 85 had a balanced CD4/CD8 profile; later expanding clones leaned CD4+.

The V gene's germline CDR1 is LNHDA and CDR2 SQIVND (reference sequence). The V end was cut by 3 bases, the J end by 4 bases, with 9 bases between. CDR3 length equals 13 residues. The rearrangement uses TRBV19 and TRBJ1-2; D unresolved. The sequence was obtained from a man in his late teens or twenties who had mild COVID-19 (a few samples of this study predate the infection). Cell type and time point are not known. What was sequenced was PBMCs or a T cell subset sorted from them (not recorded which). The CDR3 nucleotides read TGTGCCAGTAGTATGTCGGTTGGCTATGGCTACACCTTC. Residues: CASSMSVGYGYTF.